This is a list of T cell receptor beta chains from one sample in a study of shared clonotypes between healthy human individuals. Measured with immunoSEQ multiplex PCR; TCRdb has only the in-frame clones, and not every one. The table lists 2 million to 3 million clones, around nine tenths of them singletons, with around 0.14% in the top ten. Specimen: naive CD4+ T cells sorted from blood. These TCRs come from a man aged 18 to 30 in good health. Each CDR3 is given with its conserved first and last residue. D genes are given only for firm matches. Size is stated for part of the rows, as once, few or many counts, or as a class when the clone is expanded.

J gene,clone size,V gene,D gene,CDR3 DNA,CDR3 protein
TRBJ2-2,-,TRBV28,-,TGTGCCAGCAGTTCCCCTGGTGGCCCGAACACCGGGGAGCTGTTTTTT,CASSSPGGPNTGELFF
TRBJ2-3,-,TRBV30,TRBD2,TGTGCCTGGAGTGATAGCGGGACGGCAGATACGCAGTATTTT,CAWSDSGTADTQYF
TRBJ1-3,-,TRBV7-2,TRBD1,TGTGCCAGCAGCTCGCAACAGGGGTCCGGAAACACCATATATTTT,CASSSQQGSGNTIYF
TRBJ2-7,-,TRBV7-6,-,TGTGCCAGCAGCTTGAACGGCTACGAGCAGTACTTC,CASSLNGYEQYF
TRBJ1-4,-,TRBV6-5,-,TGTGCCAGCAGTACGGGGCAGGTTAATGAAAAACTGTTTTTT,CASSTGQVNEKLFF
TRBJ2-5,-,TRBV18,TRBD2,TGTGCCAGCTCACCTACCACTAGCGGGAGAGGTGAGACCCAGTACTTC,CASSPTTSGRGETQYF
TRBJ1-6,few,TRBV6-5,-,TGTGCCAGCAGTTACGGATTAGCCAATTCACCCCTCCACTTT,CASSYGLANSPLHF
TRBJ2-5,once,TRBV2,-,TGTGCCAGCAGTGAAGCTAGGACCCGGCAAGAGACCCAGTACTTC,CASSEARTRQETQYF
TRBJ2-7,-,TRBV6-1,-,TGTGCCAGCAGTGTCTCAAGGGCCTACGAGCAGTACTTC,CASSVSRAYEQYF
TRBJ2-7,-,TRBV18,-,TGTGCCAGCTCACTGACAGGAGAAGATAACGAGCAGTACTTC,CASSLTGEDNEQYF
TRBJ2-5,once,TRBV4-3,-,TGCGCCAGCAGCCAAGATGGAAGGGGCGAAGAGACCCAGTACTTC,CASSQDGRGEETQYF
TRBJ1-2,once,TRBV7-8,TRBD1,TGTGCCAGCAGCTTAAGGGACAGGGGGCTAGACTATGGCTACACCTTC,CASSLRDRGLDYGYTF
TRBJ1-1,-,TRBV7-3,TRBD1,TGTGCCAGCAGCCCAAGACAGGGGGGGTTAACTGAAGCTTTCTTT,CASSPRQGGLTEAFF
TRBJ2-2,-,TRBV5-1,TRBD1,TGCGCCAGCAGCTTGGTTGGGACAGGAAGAACCGGGGAGCTGTTTTTT,CASSLVGTGRTGELFF
TRBJ1-4,-,TRBV7-9,-,TGTGCCAGCACCAAAAGCACCGTCCCCGTTTTT,CASTKSTVPVF
TRBJ1-5,-,TRBV7-8,-,TGTGCCAGCAGAGCCACAGGGTTCAACCAGCCCCAGCATTTT,CASRATGFNQPQHF
TRBJ1-6,-,TRBV2,-,TGTGCCAGCAGTGTGAGCAGGGACTATAATTCACCCCTCCACTTT,CASSVSRDYNSPLHF
TRBJ2-5,-,TRBV15,TRBD2,TGTGCCACCAGCAGAGATAGCGGGGGCCCGGGTGGGGAGACCCAGTACTTC,CATSRDSGGPGGETQYF
TRBJ2-3,-,TRBV2,-,TGTGCCAGCAAAAATAGTGGGCGGTGGGGGAATACGCAGTATTTT,CASKNSGRWGNTQYF
TRBJ1-2,-,TRBV28,-,TGTGCCAGCAGTACAGGTTTCGGGGGCTACACCTTC,CASSTGFGGYTF
TRBJ1-5,-,TRBV29-1,-,TGCAGCGTAGCCGGGGCCAGCAATCAGCCCCAGCATTTT,CSVAGASNQPQHF
TRBJ2-5,-,TRBV5-1,-,TGCGCCAGCAGCTTGGAACGCCCTGAGGAGACCCAGTACTTC,CASSLERPEETQYF
TRBJ1-5,-,TRBV6-5,-,TGTGCCAGCAGTTATGGAGGTGGCAATCAGCCCCAGCATTTT,CASSYGGGNQPQHF
TRBJ1-1,-,TRBV28,-,TGTGCCAGCAGGCCTCCGGGACACTCTAACACTGAAGCTTTCTTT,CASRPPGHSNTEAFF
TRBJ1-1,-,TRBV18,-,TGTGCCAGCTCACCAGGGGCGCAGGGCACTGAAGCTTTCTTT,CASSPGAQGTEAFF
TRBJ2-7,-,TRBV6-1,-,TGTGCCAGCAGTGAAAGGGGGGCACGACTGGAGCGGGCGTCCTACGAGCAGTACTTC,CASSERGARLERASYEQYF